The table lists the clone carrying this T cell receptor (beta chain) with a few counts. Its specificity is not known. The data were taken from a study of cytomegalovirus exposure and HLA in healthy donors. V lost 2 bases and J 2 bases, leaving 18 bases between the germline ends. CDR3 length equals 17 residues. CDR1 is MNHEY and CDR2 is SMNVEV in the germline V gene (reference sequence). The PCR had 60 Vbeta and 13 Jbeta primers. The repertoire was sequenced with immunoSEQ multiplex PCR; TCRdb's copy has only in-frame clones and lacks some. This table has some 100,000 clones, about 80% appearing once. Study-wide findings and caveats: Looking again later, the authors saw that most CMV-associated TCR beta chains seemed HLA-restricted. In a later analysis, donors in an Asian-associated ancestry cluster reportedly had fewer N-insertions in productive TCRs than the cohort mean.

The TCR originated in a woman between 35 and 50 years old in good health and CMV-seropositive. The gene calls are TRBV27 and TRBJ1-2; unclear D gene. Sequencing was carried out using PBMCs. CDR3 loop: CASSLEEDGKLNYGYTF. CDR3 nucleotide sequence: TGTGCCAGCAGTTTAGAAGAGGATGGTAAGTTAAACTATGGCTACACCTTC.